These 23 T cell receptor beta chains share one sample of origin, sequenced in a study of cytomegalovirus exposure and HLA in healthy donors. This PCR relied on a set of 60 Vbeta primers and 13 Jbeta primers. Clones were read by immunoSEQ multiplex PCR, and TCRdb kept only the in-frame ones, dropping some. The top ten clones hold more than 6.5% of a sample with 140,000 to 150,000 clones, 65% to 80% of them seen once. The material sequenced was PBMCs. The receptors derive from a man younger than 45 in good health and CMV-seronegative.

Points on this clone: A read error may account for a junction end that differs from germline. J is TRBJ2-6 and V is TRBV10-3; 11 bases match TRBD1. The CDR3 has 19 residues. Germline-derived CDR1 and CDR2 are ENHRY and SYGVKD. The CDR3 DNA reads as TGTGCCATCAGTGAAAGGGGCGGGACAGGGGGAGCTGGGGCCAACGGCCTGACTTTC. Protein sequence: CAISERGGTGGAGANGLTF.

This rearrangement joins TRBV9 to TRBJ2-1; tentative D call: TRBD1 (5 bases). This CDR3 is built from 15 residues. Germline lookup yields CDR1 SGDLS and CDR2 YYNGEE. The V gene lost 4 bases and the J gene lost 4 bases, with 15 bases spanning the gap. The CDR3 DNA reads TGTGCCAGCAGCTCCAGGGCCCCCGAATACAATGAGCAGTTCTTC. Protein product: CASSSRAPEYNEQFF.

The chain links TRBV6-6 to TRBJ2-5; 8 bases match TRBD1. The trim removed 7 bases at V and 3 bases at J, leaving 10 bases unmatched. Germline CDR1 reads MNHNY; CDR2 reads SVGAGI (reference sequence). This CDR3 has 15 residues. CDR3 sequence (DNA): TGTGCCAGCACCTCCGCACAGGGGGTCGAAGAGACCCAGTACTTC. Its protein is CASTSAQGVEETQYF.

This chain uses TRBV7-2 with TRBJ1-5; D gene ambiguous. CDR3 length equals 18 residues. The germline V and J ends were trimmed by 0 bases and 0 bases, with 15 bases remaining between them. Germline-derived CDR1 and CDR2 are SGHTA and FQGNSA. CDR3 protein: CASSLASQVSYSNQPQHF. CDR3 DNA sequence: TGTGCCAGCAGCTTAGCATCCCAGGTTTCTTATAGCAATCAGCCCCAGCATTTT.

The J gene is TRBJ2-6, the V gene TRBV28, with D perhaps matching TRBD1 (5 bases). CDR3 length: 15 amino acids. V was pared by 7 bases and J by 4 bases, with 14 bases between. CDR1 MDHEN and CDR2 SYDVKM come from the germline V gene. In DNA form, the CDR3 reads TGTGCCAGCATCGACAGAACTGGGGGGGCCAACGTCCTGACTTTC. Translating it yields CASIDRTGGANVLTF.

This clone was recorded a few times. V and J are TRBV6-1 and TRBJ1-5; D is possibly TRBD1 (5 bases). CDR1 MNHNS and CDR2 SASEGT come from the germline V gene. This CDR3 region has 15 residues. The V and J ends lost 4 bases and 3 bases respectively, with 13 bases between them. CDR3 sequence (DNA): TGTGCCAGCAGTGGTATGTTAGGGGACAATCAGCCCCAGCATTTT. Translated: CASSGMLGDNQPQHF.

This clone was recorded only once. The chain links TRBV5-1 to TRBJ2-5, with D unclear. The V end was cut by 0 bases, the J end by 4 bases, with 10 bases between. There are 14 residues in the CDR3. Germline lookup yields CDR1 SGHRS and CDR2 YFSETQ. The CDR3 region is CASSLGSSGETQYF. Here the CDR3 DNA reads TGCGCCAGCAGCTTGGGGTCGTCAGGAGAGACCCAGTACTTC.

The chain carries TRBV2 and TRBJ1-1; TRBD1 agrees at 8 bases. This CDR3 is 17 amino acids long. Trimming removed 8 bases from V and 1 base from J; junction bases left unmatched: 15. Germline CDR1 SNHLY, CDR2 FYNNEI. The CDR3 region has the DNA TGTGCCAGCCGTCCTGGGCAGGGGGCCCCGGGGAACACTGAAGCTTTCTTT. Translation: CASRPGQGAPGNTEAFF.

The chain uses TRBV2 and TRBJ2-1; 8 bases are a match to TRBD2. The CDR3 has 13 amino acids. With V trimmed by 8 bases and J by 5 bases, 5 bases remained unmatched. The V gene's germline CDR1 is SNHLY and CDR2 FYNNEI. CDR3 DNA: TGTGCCAGCGCGAGCGGGGGAAACAATGAGCAGTTCTTC. Translation gives CASASGGNNEQFF.

In its sample, this clone was seen a few times. The chain couples TRBV6-6 to TRBJ2-5, with unresolved D. Germline V gene data show CDR1 as MNHNY and CDR2 as SVGAGI (reference sequence). CDR3 length: 14 residues. Trimming removed 0 bases at V and 2 bases at J, with 7 bases between. The CDR3: CASSYSNSQETQYF. In nucleotides, the CDR3 is TGTGCCAGCAGTTACTCTAACAGTCAAGAGACCCAGTACTTC.

The CDR3 region is CASSQDPSGSPTQYF. The CDR3 nucleotides are TGTGCCAGCAGCCAAGATCCTAGCGGGTCCCCTACGCAGTATTTT. The chain is built from TRBV4-2 and TRBJ2-3; 8 positions match TRBD2. The germline V gene encodes CDR1 LGHNA and CDR2 YNFKEQ. The V gene end was trimmed by 0 bases and the J gene end by 8 bases; junction bases not matched to a gene: 7. This CDR3 is 15 amino acids long.

The V gene is TRBV2, the J gene TRBJ1-5; no reliable D call. Germline-derived CDR1 and CDR2 are SNHLY and FYNNEI. The CDR3 runs 16 residues. Trimming cost V 4 bases and J 1 base, with 14 bases left between them. The CDR3 DNA follows: TGTGCCAGCAGTGGTAACGGGCCGGGGAGCAATCAGCCCCAGCATTTT. This gives the protein CASSGNGPGSNQPQHF.

CDR3 sequence reads: CAISPTSDSYNEQFF. The CDR3 region has the DNA TGTGCCATCAGCCCCACCTCCGACAGTTACAATGAGCAGTTCTTC. The chain combines TRBV10-3 with TRBJ2-1; weak D call: TRBD1 (5 bases). The CDR3 is 15 residues long. Germline V CDR1 and CDR2: ENHRY, SYGVKD. Trimming shortened V by 6 bases and J by 4 bases, and 16 bases separated the two germline ends.

This chain uses TRBV20-1 with TRBJ2-1, with 7 bases matching TRBD1. CDR3 length: 11 amino acids. The germline V gene has CDR1 DFQATT and CDR2 SNEGSKA (reference sequence). Trimming removed 3 bases from V and 12 bases from J; junction bases left unmatched: 5. The CDR3 region has the DNA TGCAGTGCTAGTCTAGACAGGGTGCAGTTCTTC. It codes for CSASLDRVQFF.

The chain's CDR3 is CASSVGQGASGNQPQHF. CDR3 sequence (DNA): TGTGCCAGCAGTGTAGGACAGGGGGCTTCAGGCAATCAGCCCCAGCATTTT. V is TRBV6-1 and J is TRBJ1-5; 11 bases fit TRBD1. CDR3 length: 17 amino acids. J was trimmed by 2 bases and V by 4 bases; bases with no gene match: 7. CDR1 and CDR2 from the germline V gene are MNHNS and SASEGT.

This chain links TRBV28 with TRBJ1-2, with TRBD1 as a possible D gene (5 bases). From germline, CDR1 is MDHEN and CDR2 SYDVKM. The CDR3 runs 16 residues. With 7 bases removed from V and 0 bases from J, the gap between germline ends came to 18 bases. For the CDR3, the DNA is TGTGCCAGCATTCAGAGCGGGACCACTACTAACTATGGCTACACCTTC. This encodes CASIQSGTTTNYGYTF.

V and J are TRBV2 and TRBJ1-1; D is unclear. Per germline, CDR1 SNHLY and CDR2 FYNNEI. CDR3 size: 13 residues. V lost 6 bases and J 6 bases, leaving 14 bases between the germline ends. CDR3 loop: CASRAGPSAEAFF. For the CDR3, the DNA is TGTGCCAGCAGGGCAGGCCCCTCGGCTGAAGCTTTCTTT.

The chain joins TRBV11-2 to TRBJ2-2; no clear D gene. Trimming removed 10 bases at V and 9 bases at J, with 12 bases between. This CDR3 region has 11 residues. Per germline, CDR1 SGHAT and CDR2 FQNNGV. CDR3 residues: CATSQVRELFF. The CDR3 DNA reads TGTGCCACCTCTCAGGTTCGGGAGCTGTTTTTT. Using reference TRBV11-2 and TRBJ2-2 for the parts outside the CDR3, the full variable domain is EAGVAQSPRYKIIEKRQSVAFWCNPISGHATLYWYQQILGQGPKLLIQFQNNGVVDDSQLPKDRFSAERLKGVDSTLKIQPAKLEDSAVYLCATSQVRELFFGEGSRLTVL.

The V call is TRBV27, the J call TRBJ2-7; TRBD1 matches at 9 bases. Per germline, CDR1 MNHEY and CDR2 SMNVEV (reference sequence). V shed 6 bases and J 3 bases; nucleotides not matched to a gene: 12. The CDR3 consists of 16 residues. CDR3 nucleotide sequence: TGTGCCAGCAGAGAAGGCCCGGGACAGGGAAACTACGAGCAGTACTTC. This codes for CASREGPGQGNYEQYF.

There are a few counts of this clone. The gene calls are TRBV27 and TRBJ2-1, with 8 bases fitting TRBD2. After removal of 6 bases from V and 8 bases from J, the junction contained 9 bases not matched to a gene. Germline assignment: CDR1 MNHEY and CDR2 SMNVEV (reference sequence). This CDR3 has 14 amino acids. As DNA, the CDR3 is TGTGCCAGCAGCTCCCGGACTAGCAGGGATGAGCAGTTCTTC. Its protein is CASSSRTSRDEQFF.

The chain couples TRBV5-1 to TRBJ2-7; D might be TRBD1 (6 bases). From germline, CDR1 is SGHRS and CDR2 YFSETQ. CDR3 size: 14 residues. Trimming shortened V by 6 bases and J by 2 bases, and 15 bases separated the two germline ends. In DNA, the CDR3 is TGCGCCAGCAAACGGGACACGGCCACCTACGAGCAGTACTTC. Protein product: CASKRDTATYEQYF.

The V and J genes are TRBV28 and TRBJ1-4, with 8 bases lining up with TRBD1. Trimming cost V 4 bases and J 4 bases; bases outside gene matches: 11. Per the germline V gene, CDR1 is MDHEN and CDR2 is SYDVKM. This CDR3 is built from 17 residues. Here the CDR3 reads CASSSRQGYMGNEKLFF. For the CDR3, the DNA is TGTGCCAGCAGTTCCAGACAGGGGTATATGGGTAATGAAAAACTGTTTTTT.

The chain joins TRBV4-2 to TRBJ2-7; no firm D call. The CDR3 extends over 16 amino acids. V gave up 1 base and J gave up 3 bases, with 16 bases separating them. From germline, CDR1 is LGHNA and CDR2 YNFKEQ. CDR3 amino acids: CASSQAYGGLNYEQYF. CDR3 nucleotides: TGTGCCAGCAGCCAAGCGTACGGCGGCCTGAACTACGAGCAGTACTTC.